A single sample gave rise to the 9 T cell receptor beta chains below, sequenced in a study of blood T cell repertoires in COVID-19. Here immunoSEQ multiplex PCR was the method, and the copy in TCRdb shows in-frame clones only, minus some. The data show roughly 250,000 clones, approximately 87% seen once. Specimen: peripheral blood. All receptors come from a woman aged 30 to 39 with COVID-19, enrolled during active disease.

CDR3 bases: TGTGCCAGCAGTTGGGCCCGTCTGGGACTTCACAATGAGCAGTTCTTC. As protein: CASSWARLGLHNEQFF. The rearrangement links TRBV27 to TRBJ2-1; the D gene is possibly TRBD2 (6 bases). Trimming cost V 4 bases and J 5 bases, with 18 bases left between them. Germline V lookup: CDR1 MNHEY, CDR2 SMNVEV (reference sequence). This CDR3 is built from 16 residues.

The gene calls are TRBV19 and TRBJ1-1, with a tentative D call TRBD1 (6 bases). From germline, CDR1 is LNHDA and CDR2 SQIVND (reference sequence). This CDR3 has 17 amino acids. V lost 0 bases, J lost 5 bases, and 19 bases lay in between. The CDR3 DNA reads TGTGCCAGTAGTATAGACCTAGAAACAACAGGGTATACTGAAGCTTTCTTT. Encoded protein: CASSIDLETTGYTEAFF.

This clone was detected only once. The V and J genes are TRBV19 and TRBJ2-1, with 9 positions matching TRBD2. CDR1 LNHDA and CDR2 SQIVND come from the germline V gene (reference sequence). V shed 7 bases, J shed 7 bases, and the junction held 5 bases outside the gene matches. CDR3 size: 13 residues. CDR3 in DNA: TGTGCCAGTAATAGCGGGGGTAGGAATGAGCAGTTCTTC. Translated: CASNSGGRNEQFF.

This rearrangement joins TRBV7-9 to TRBJ1-2, with D unclear. CDR1 and CDR2 (germline): SEHNR, FQNEAQ (reference sequence). V was shortened by 5 bases and J by 0 bases, with 16 bases between the two germline ends. The CDR3 contains 16 residues. Here the CDR3 reads CASSEFGDFANYGYTF. In nucleotides, the CDR3 is TGTGCCAGCAGCGAATTCGGCGACTTCGCTAACTATGGCTACACCTTC. The variable domain in full, with the rest retrieved from reference TRBV7-9 and TRBJ1-2, is DTGVSQNPRHKITKRGQNVTFRCDPISEHNRLYWYRQTLGQGPEFLTYFQNEAQLEKSRLLSDRFSAERPKGSFSTLEIQRTEQGDSAMYLCASSEFGDFANYGYTFGSGTRLTVV.

The chain carries TRBV14 and TRBJ2-7; D call uncertain. CDR1 and CDR2 (germline): SGHDN, FVKESK. The CDR3 contains 15 residues. With 0 bases removed from V and 3 bases from J, the gap between germline ends came to 12 bases. CDR3 protein: CASSQERHPGYEQYF. The CDR3, as DNA: TGTGCCAGCAGCCAAGAAAGGCATCCAGGCTACGAGCAGTACTTC.

The chain has TRBV19 and TRBJ1-2; the D gene is possibly TRBD1 (6 bases). V was trimmed by 6 bases and J by 2 bases, leaving 10 bases between them. Germline assignment: CDR1 LNHDA and CDR2 SQIVND (reference sequence). CDR3 length equals 13 residues. The CDR3 DNA sequence: TGTGCCAGTAGGACTACAGGGAACTATGGCTACACCTTC. Its translation is CASRTTGNYGYTF.

The chain has TRBV28 and TRBJ1-4; no firm D call. Germline-derived CDR1 and CDR2 are MDHEN and SYDVKM. This CDR3 contains 13 residues. V was pared by 3 bases and J by 6 bases, with 8 bases between. CDR3 protein: CASSFPRDEKLFF. The DNA of the CDR3 is TGTGCCAGCAGTTTCCCCCGCGATGAAAAACTGTTTTTT.

The chain joins TRBV5-1 to TRBJ1-2; D is unclear. Germline-derived CDR1 and CDR2 are SGHRS and YFSETQ. Trimming shortened V by 4 bases and J by 4 bases, and 14 bases separated the two germline ends. The CDR3 has 14 amino acids. CDR3 amino acids: CASSPTDMSYGYTF. CDR3 bases: TGCGCCAGCAGCCCTACTGACATGAGCTATGGCTACACCTTC.

This clone was seen a few times. The rearrangement links TRBV6-6 to TRBJ1-3; possibly TRBD1 for D (5 bases). Trimming left V 5 bases short and J 8 bases short, with 22 bases between. Germline CDR1 MNHNY, CDR2 SVGAGI (reference sequence). The CDR3 contains 16 residues. CDR3 protein: CASSRGGRGLMDTIYF. In DNA form, the CDR3 reads TGTGCCAGCAGTCGGGGGGGAAGAGGGTTGATGGACACCATATATTTT.